These 32 T cell receptor beta chains originate from one sample sequenced in a study of a mutant IDH1 vaccine in newly diagnosed glioma. Libraries were prepared by immunoSEQ multiplex PCR; TCRdb keeps only in-frame clonotypes and omits some of them. Among tens of thousands of clones listed, about 80% were seen once. Their cognate antigens are unknown. Noted time point: week 23, last vaccination. Vaccination used 300 ug of mutant IDH1 20-mer peptide per dose, with topical imiquimod. Sequencing was performed on PBMCs, taken from a glioma patient whose treatment included an IDH1 peptide vaccine. The receptors shown here come from a man aged 40-55 years with glioma.

V usage is TRBV7-9 and J usage is TRBJ2-7, with TRBD1 matching 9 bases. The germline CDR1 and CDR2 sequences are SEHNR and FQNEAQ (reference sequence). This CDR3 has 14 residues. Unmatched junction bases numbered 3, after V lost 3 bases and J lost 3 bases. CDR3 protein: CASSLDRGDYEQYF. CDR3 nucleotide sequence: TGTGCCAGCAGCTTGGACAGGGGAGACTACGAGCAGTACTTC.

The chain employs TRBV10-3 and TRBJ2-7; 12 positions match TRBD2. The germline V gene encodes CDR1 ENHRY and CDR2 SYGVKD. J was trimmed by 1 base and V by 7 bases; bases with no gene match: 2. This CDR3 has 14 residues. CDR3 sequence: CAIKLAGGSYEQYF. The CDR3 DNA is TGTGCCATCAAGCTAGCGGGGGGGTCCTACGAGCAGTACTTC.

This clone occurred a few times. This chain connects TRBV7-9 to TRBJ1-2; D is perhaps TRBD1 (5 bases). The CDR3 sequence is 13 residues long. Germline V CDR1 and CDR2: SEHNR, FQNEAQ (reference sequence). V lost 5 bases and J 8 bases, leaving 15 bases between the germline ends. CDR3 coding DNA: TGTGCCAGCAGCCCGACAGCCCTGGGGGGCTACACCTTC. This encodes CASSPTALGGYTF.

As for this clone: Distinct nucleotide sequences in the sample also encode this CDR3. The chain uses TRBV6-1 and TRBJ2-7; TRBD1 matches 8 bases. J lost 3 bases, V lost 2 bases, and 3 bases had no gene match. The CDR3 is made up of 14 amino acids. Per the germline V gene, CDR1 is MNHNS and CDR2 is SASEGT. The CDR3 coding sequence is TGTGCCAGCAGTGAAAGAACAGGGGGCTACGAGCAGTACTTC. This translates into CASSERTGGYEQYF.

Here the CDR3 reads CASSEGLGLHNEQFF. CDR3 sequence (DNA): TGTGCCAGCAGTGAAGGGTTGGGCCTCCACAATGAGCAGTTCTTC. The chain combines TRBV2 with TRBJ2-1; unclear D gene. The V and J ends lost 1 base and 5 bases respectively, with 12 bases between them. The CDR3 spans 15 residues. Germline V gene sequence: CDR1 SNHLY, CDR2 FYNNEI.

Here the CDR3 reads CASSFLNRGNTEAFF. The DNA for the CDR3 is TGCGCCAGCAGCTTTCTCAACAGGGGGAACACTGAAGCTTTCTTT. The chain joins TRBV5-1 to TRBJ1-1, with 7 bases aligning to TRBD1. V shed 2 bases, J shed 1 base, and the junction held 5 bases outside the gene matches. CDR3 length: 15 residues. The germline V gene has CDR1 SGHRS and CDR2 YFSETQ.

The chain links TRBV5-1 to TRBJ1-1; the D gene is possibly TRBD1 (5 bases). The CDR3 runs to 15 residues. CDR1 is SGHRS and CDR2 is YFSETQ in the germline V gene. V shed 4 bases and J shed 0 bases, with 13 bases lying between them. CDR3 DNA sequence: TGCGCCAGCAGCGGGGGACGGATTATGAACACTGAAGCTTTCTTT. This translates into CASSGGRIMNTEAFF.

This chain connects TRBV23-1 to TRBJ2-1; possibly TRBD1 for D (6 bases). TRBV23-1 is reported as an ORF; its role is uncertain. Deletions cut 8 bases from V and 4 bases from J, with 21 bases between. There are 16 residues in the CDR3. In DNA form, the CDR3 reads TGCGCCAGCTCCCAAAATGTCGGACAGACTTACAATGAGCAGTTCTTC. Translating it yields CASSQNVGQTYNEQFF.

The V call is TRBV4-1, the J call TRBJ2-5, with D maybe TRBD1 (5 bases). Trimming took 2 bases from V and 1 from J, leaving 14 bases between them. The CDR3 sequence is 16 residues long. Germline CDR1 is MGHRA and CDR2 is YSYEKL. The CDR3 DNA reads TGCGCCAGCAGCCAACGGCCAGGGATTTTCCAAGAGACCCAGTACTTC. It encodes CASSQRPGIFQETQYF.

A few counts support this clone. The chain uses TRBV29-1 and TRBJ1-6; 11 bases agree with TRBD1. Germline lookup yields CDR1 SQVTM and CDR2 ANQGSEA. This CDR3 contains 15 residues. V dropped 5 bases and J dropped 3; count of bases not matched to a gene: 3. This CDR3 reads CSVRTGGVYNSPLHF. The CDR3 nucleotides are TGCAGCGTTCGGACAGGGGGCGTCTATAATTCACCCCTCCACTTT.

The chain employs TRBV5-1 and TRBJ2-3, with D uncertain. The CDR3 consists of 13 residues. The germline CDR1 and CDR2 sequences are SGHRS and YFSETQ. V was pared by 6 bases and J by 6 bases, with 14 bases between. The CDR3 nucleotides read TGCGCCAGCAAATCGCTAGATCGGGATACGCAGTATTTT. It is translated as CASKSLDRDTQYF.

The CDR3 protein is CAWGGQGENIQYF. DNA for the CDR3: TGTGCCTGGGGGGGACAGGGGGAAAACATTCAGTACTTC. The chain employs TRBV30 and TRBJ2-4; 11 nucleotides agree with TRBD1. Germline-derived CDR1 and CDR2 are GTSNPN and SVGIG (reference sequence). Losses at the gene ends were 5 bases for V and 5 bases for J; bases not matched to a gene: 2. The CDR3 spans 13 residues.

This rearrangement joins TRBV19 to TRBJ2-2; a weak D match, TRBD1 (5 bases). This CDR3 has 15 amino acids. Germline V gene data show CDR1 as LNHDA and CDR2 as SQIVND (reference sequence). V gave up 3 bases and J gave up 3 bases, with 11 bases separating them. CDR3 residues: CASSIGASDTGELFF. DNA of the CDR3: TGTGCCAGTAGTATTGGGGCGTCGGACACCGGGGAGCTGTTTTTT.

The chain employs TRBV6-5 and TRBJ2-3; TRBD2 agrees at 8 bases. The trim removed 0 bases at V and 5 bases at J, leaving 7 bases unmatched. The germline gives CDR1 MNHEY, CDR2 SVGAGI. The length of the CDR3 is 16 residues. As DNA, the CDR3 is TGTGCCAGCAGTTACTCGGTAGCGGGGAAACAAGATACGCAGTATTTT. Its translation: CASSYSVAGKQDTQYF.

The chain employs TRBV19 and TRBJ2-7; 8 bases are a match to TRBD1. Germline-derived CDR1 and CDR2 are LNHDA and SQIVND (reference sequence). The CDR3 covers 15 residues. Trimming at V came to 4 bases and at J to 2 bases, leaving 7 bases not matched to a gene. CDR3 DNA: TGTGCCAGTAGTACTCACTTACAGGGGGCCTACGAGCAGTACTTC. Its protein product is CASSTHLQGAYEQYF.

As DNA, the CDR3 is TGTGCCAGCAGTCCTCGCGGGGAGGCAGGTAGGGATGAGCAGTTCTTC. This gives the protein CASSPRGEAGRDEQFF. The chain has TRBV28 and TRBJ2-1; TRBD2 is a possible D gene (6 bases). The V end was cut by 5 bases, the J end by 8 bases, with 22 bases between. The germline V gene has CDR1 MDHEN and CDR2 SYDVKM. The CDR3 has 16 amino acids.

This chain joins TRBV10-3 and TRBJ2-7; no clear D gene. Looked up from germline, CDR1 is ENHRY and CDR2 is SYGVKD. The CDR3 length is 14 residues. The V and J ends lost 0 bases and 2 bases respectively, with 8 bases between them. In nucleotides, the CDR3 is TGTGCCATCAGTGAGTCGGTAGGGACCTACGAGCAGTACTTC. This gives the protein CAISESVGTYEQYF.

This sequence joins TRBV10-2 and TRBJ2-1; TRBD2 aligns across 13 bases. J gave up 10 bases and V 4 bases, and 4 bases lay outside the gene matches. The CDR3 runs 14 residues. Looked up from germline, CDR1 is WSHSY and CDR2 is SAAADI. As DNA, the CDR3 is TGCGCCAGCAGTGGGGGACTAGCGGGGTGGGAGCAGTTCTTC. This sequence encodes CASSGGLAGWEQFF.

The gene calls are TRBV10-2 and TRBJ2-1; TRBD2 matches 9 bases. The trim removed 4 bases at V and 5 bases at J, leaving 6 bases unmatched. The CDR3 covers 15 residues. Germline V lookup: CDR1 WSHSY, CDR2 SAAADI. The CDR3 DNA is TGCGCCAGCAGTGGGGAGACTAGCGGTAACAATGAGCAGTTCTTC. Protein sequence: CASSGETSGNNEQFF.

In DNA, the CDR3 is TGCAGCGTTGCTCCCATCGCAGCTTTCTTT. Protein: CSVAPIAAFF. This rearrangement joins TRBV29-1 to TRBJ1-1; D ambiguous. Germline CDR1 reads SQVTM; CDR2 reads ANQGSEA. Trimming stripped 4 bases from V and 10 bases from J, with 10 bases between. The CDR3 runs to 10 residues.

This rearrangement joins TRBV5-8 to TRBJ1-6, with D possibly being TRBD1 (6 bases). CDR1 SGHTS and CDR2 YDEGEE come from the germline V gene. The V end was cut by 2 bases, the J end by 7 bases, with 19 bases between. This CDR3 comprises 17 residues. The CDR3 here is CASSFERVWDNNSPLHF. In DNA, the CDR3 is TGTGCCAGCAGCTTCGAACGGGTTTGGGACAACAATTCACCCCTCCACTTT. Variable domain in full (rest from reference TRBV5-8 and TRBJ1-6): EAGVTQSPTHLIKTRGQQATLRCSPISGHTSVYWYQQALGLGLQFLLWYDEGEERNRGNFPPRFSGRQFPNYSSELNVNALELEDSALYLCASSFERVWDNNSPLHFGNGTRLTVT.

This chain joins TRBV27 and TRBJ2-7; tentative D call: TRBD1 (5 bases). V was shortened by 3 bases and J by 7 bases, with 13 bases between the two germline ends. The CDR3 is 13 amino acids. Germline CDR1 MNHEY, CDR2 SMNVEV (reference sequence). The CDR3 region has the DNA TGTGCCAGCAGTTTTGACAGAAGTGGAGAGCAGTACTTC. Protein product: CASSFDRSGEQYF.

This chain uses TRBV13 with TRBJ2-7; tentative D call: TRBD1 (5 bases). CDR1 PRHDT and CDR2 FYEKMQ come from the germline V gene (reference sequence). Trimming took 1 base from V and 2 from J, leaving 24 bases between them. This CDR3 region has 19 residues. DNA of the CDR3: TGTGCCAGCAGCTTAGAATTTCGGACAACGAAATCCCCTCCCTACGAGCAGTACTTC. Protein sequence: CASSLEFRTTKSPPYEQYF.

The chain recombines TRBV23-1 with TRBJ1-5, with D hard to call. TRBV23-1 is labeled an ORF, and its function is uncertain. The CDR3 length is 14 residues. V was cut by 7 bases and J by 5 bases, with 15 bases left in between. DNA for the CDR3: TGCGCCAGCACCCGACACCGGCTTGATCAGCCCCAGCATTTT. Translation: CASTRHRLDQPQHF.

V is TRBV19 and J is TRBJ1-4; 7 positions match TRBD1. Germline V gene lookup returns CDR1 LNHDA and CDR2 SQIVND (reference sequence). V was clipped by 5 bases and J by 5 bases; unmatched bases: 11. This CDR3 spans 16 amino acids. CDR3 sequence: CASSSSDRDANEKLFF. DNA of the CDR3: TGTGCCAGTAGTTCCTCTGACAGGGATGCAAATGAAAAACTGTTTTTT.

As concerns this clone: Other nucleotide sequences in the sample specify the same CDR3. V usage is TRBV20-1 and J usage is TRBJ2-3; D possibly corresponds to TRBD2 (5 bases). CDR3 length: 11 residues. V was cut by 5 bases and J by 2 bases, with 5 bases left in between. Germline V CDR1 and CDR2: DFQATT, SNEGSKA (reference sequence). CDR3 sequence reads: CSARDTDTQYF. The DNA for the CDR3 is TGCAGTGCTCGGGACACAGATACGCAGTATTTT.

The chain uses TRBV2 and TRBJ1-5, with D unclear. The CDR3 is made up of 13 amino acids. CDR1 is SNHLY, CDR2 FYNNEI, per germline. The V and J ends lost 6 bases and 4 bases respectively, with 10 bases between them. For the CDR3, the DNA is TGTGCCAGCAGATGGGGAGGAAATCAGCCCCAGCATTTT. It is translated as CASRWGGNQPQHF. The variable domain in full, completed from reference TRBV2 and TRBJ1-5, reads EPEVTQTPSHQVTQMGQEVILRCVPISNHLYFYWYRQILGQKVEFLVSFYNNEISEKSEIFDDQFSVERPDGSNFTLKIRSTKLEDSAMYFCASRWGGNQPQHFGDGTRLSIL.

The DNA of the CDR3 is TGCAGCGTTGTATCAGGGAGCAATGAAGCTTTCTTT. This encodes CSVVSGSNEAFF. The rearrangement joins TRBV29-1 to TRBJ1-1, with D possibly being TRBD1 (5 bases). The germline gives CDR1 SQVTM, CDR2 ANQGSEA. CDR3 size: 12 residues. V lost 4 bases, J lost 7 bases, and 13 bases lay in between.

This clone was observed a single time. The J gene is TRBJ2-3, the V gene TRBV5-1; 9 nucleotides agree with TRBD2. The CDR3 consists of 14 residues. V shed 7 bases and J 8 bases; nucleotides not matched to a gene: 11. Germline V lookup: CDR1 SGHRS, CDR2 YFSETQ. CDR3 bases: TGCGCCAGCGCTCCCGCGGGGGGGCCGGGTACGCAGTATTTT. It codes for CASAPAGGPGTQYF.

The chain links TRBV11-2 to TRBJ1-1; unclear D gene. This CDR3 contains 15 residues. Per the germline V gene, CDR1 is SGHAT and CDR2 is FQNNGV. Between the trimmed V and J ends, which lost 5 bases and 4 bases, there was a span of 17 bases. The CDR3 sequence is CASSAGSYTSTEAFF. The CDR3 nucleotides read TGTGCCAGCAGCGCCGGAAGTTATACGAGCACTGAAGCTTTCTTT.

The chain combines TRBV5-1 with TRBJ2-7; D uncertain. The germline CDR1 and CDR2 sequences are SGHRS and YFSETQ. V was clipped by 0 bases and J by 5 bases, with 6 bases between them. CDR3 length: 12 residues. CDR3 nucleotides: TGCGCCAGCAGCTTGGAGGGCCACGAGCAGTACTTC. This sequence encodes CASSLEGHEQYF.

The chain uses TRBV2 and TRBJ2-3, with 9 positions matching TRBD2. Germline CDR1 is SNHLY and CDR2 is FYNNEI. Trimming cost V 6 bases and J 2 bases; bases outside gene matches: 9. This CDR3 has 16 residues. The CDR3 spells CASRELAGSLTDTQYF. Written as DNA, the CDR3 is TGTGCCAGCAGGGAACTAGCGGGTTCACTCACAGATACGCAGTATTTT.